Below are 25 T cell receptor beta chains sequenced from a single sample in a study of response to subunit inactivated influenza vaccine. One entry per CDR3 protein results from TCRdb running MiXCR on the RT-PCR reads. The sample lists about 540,000 distinct CDR3 sequences, roughly 25% occurring once. These same records also appear under a second study, on T cells expressing NK-cell markers. From that report: The authors generated TCR beta cDNA through 5'RACE template switching with UMIs.

The specimen was CD4+ T cells sorted from PBMCs, collected roughly 12 days after vaccination. The receptors shown here come from a man aged 45-65 years who received an inactivated influenza vaccine.

This rearrangement joins TRBV5-1 to TRBJ2-7; D is possibly TRBD1 or TRBD2 (6 bases each). CDR3 size: 13 residues. V was pared by 0 bases and J by 11 bases, with 15 bases between. Looked up from germline, CDR1 is SGHRS and CDR2 is YFSETQ. The CDR3 region has the DNA TGCGCCAGCAGCTTGGAGGAGGGACAAGGGGAGTACTTC. It encodes CASSLEEGQGEYF. Based on the CDR3 plus reference TRBV5-1 and TRBJ2-7, the full variable domain is KAGVTQTPRYLIKTRGQQVTLSCSPISGHRSVSWYQQTPGQGLQFLFEYFSETQRNKGNFPGRFSGRQFSNSRSEMNVSTLELGDSALYLCASSLEEGQGEYFGPGTRLTVT.

This clonotype occurred a few times. This chain joins TRBV7-2 and TRBJ2-1, with D perhaps TRBD1 or TRBD2 (6 bases each). V lost 3 bases, J lost 5 bases, and 14 bases lay in between. This CDR3 is built from 15 residues. Germline loops: CDR1 SGHTA, CDR2 FQGNSA. CDR3 loop: CASSFSQGRNNEQFF. DNA of the CDR3: TGTGCCAGCAGCTTTAGTCAGGGGAGGAACAATGAGCAGTTCTTC.

This chain joins TRBV20-1 and TRBJ1-6; D unclear. Germline V gene sequence: CDR1 DFQATT, CDR2 SNEGSKA (reference sequence). V lost 2 bases and J 7 bases, leaving 6 bases between the germline ends. The CDR3 covers 12 residues. The CDR3 is CSARTQNSPLHF. The CDR3 coding sequence is TGCAGTGCTAGAACACAAAATTCACCCCTCCACTTT.

The chain has TRBV7-9 and TRBJ2-7; 11 bases are shared with TRBD2. The V and J ends lost 0 bases and 4 bases, in that order; junction bases with no gene match: 5. The germline V gene encodes CDR1 SEHNR and CDR2 FQNEAQ (reference sequence). The CDR3 covers 16 residues. The CDR3 sequence: CASSLAKSSGRYEQYF. For the CDR3, the DNA is TGTGCCAGCAGCTTAGCGAAGTCTAGCGGGAGGTACGAGCAGTACTTC.

CDR3 sequence (DNA): TGTGCCAGCAGTTATCGTAGCGGGAGGGCTTCCTACGAGCAGTACTTC. The encoded protein is CASSYRSGRASYEQYF. This chain links TRBV6-5 with TRBJ2-7, with 11 nucleotides matching TRBD2. V shed 3 bases and J 1 base; nucleotides not matched to a gene: 5. This CDR3 has 16 amino acids. From germline, CDR1 is MNHEY and CDR2 SVGAGI.

V usage is TRBV6-5 and J usage is TRBJ2-6; 9 nucleotides align to TRBD1. This CDR3 is built from 18 residues. The V gene's germline CDR1 is MNHEY and CDR2 SVGAGI. V lost 1 base, J lost 1 base, and 5 bases stayed unmatched. The CDR3 sequence: CASSYLGQGKSGANVLTF. In DNA form, the CDR3 reads TGTGCCAGCAGTTACTTGGGACAGGGCAAATCTGGGGCCAACGTCCTGACTTTC.

This clonotype was picked up a small number of times. The J gene is TRBJ2-7, the V gene TRBV25-1, with a tentative D call TRBD1 (7 bases). Trimming removed 1 base from V and 7 bases from J, with 14 bases in between. CDR1 is MGHDK and CDR2 is SYGVNS in the germline V gene. This CDR3 is 14 amino acids long. The CDR3 sequence is CASSEWRGLEEQYF. The CDR3 coding sequence is TGTGCCAGCAGTGAATGGAGGGGGCTCGAAGAGCAGTACTTC.

This clonotype was counted ten times or more. The V call is TRBV10-3, the J call TRBJ2-7; 10 bases are shared with TRBD2. Unmatched junction bases numbered 3, after V lost 4 bases and J lost 3 bases. The CDR3 extends over 14 amino acids. Germline V gene sequence: CDR1 ENHRY, CDR2 SYGVKD. Here the CDR3 reads CAISVSSGGYEQYF. Written as DNA, the CDR3 is TGTGCCATCAGTGTTTCTAGCGGGGGCTACGAGCAGTACTTC.

This clonotype was observed at least ten times. The chain couples TRBV5-1 to TRBJ1-6; D remains unclear. V was pared by 1 base and J by 9 bases, with 14 bases between. The CDR3 sequence is 15 residues long. Germline assignment: CDR1 SGHRS and CDR2 YFSETQ. CDR3: CASSLRQEGSSPLHF. The DNA for the CDR3 is TGCGCCAGCAGCTTGCGGCAGGAGGGTAGTTCACCCCTCCACTTT.

The V gene is TRBV20-1, the J gene TRBJ2-3; no firm D call. V shed 1 base and J shed 7 bases, with 6 bases lying between them. This CDR3 contains 11 residues. The V gene's germline CDR1 is DFQATT and CDR2 SNEGSKA (reference sequence). DNA of the CDR3: TGCAGTGCTAGAGTTGGGTATACGCAGTATTTT. It codes for CSARVGYTQYF.

V and J are TRBV7-8 and TRBJ2-1, with no clear D. This CDR3 has 16 amino acids. With 1 base removed from V and 0 bases from J, the gap between germline ends came to 10 bases. Germline V gene data show CDR1 as SGHVS and CDR2 as FQNEAQ. The DNA for the CDR3 is TGTGCCAGCAGCTTAGTGCCGGGTCGCTCCTACAATGAGCAGTTCTTC. Protein product: CASSLVPGRSYNEQFF.

V usage is TRBV5-1 and J usage is TRBJ2-5; 7 bases are shared with TRBD1. The CDR3 extends over 16 amino acids. Germline lookup yields CDR1 SGHRS and CDR2 YFSETQ. The V gene end was trimmed by 5 bases and the J gene end by 1 base; junction bases not matched to a gene: 11. This CDR3 is CASRETPGGIQETQYF. The DNA for the CDR3 is TGCGCCAGCAGAGAAACCCCAGGGGGAATCCAAGAGACCCAGTACTTC.

This clonotype was picked up a small number of times. The V and J genes are TRBV29-1 and TRBJ1-1; D remains unclear. The germline CDR1 and CDR2 sequences are SQVTM and ANQGSEA. The CDR3 consists of 12 residues. V was shortened by 6 bases and J by 0 bases, with 8 bases between the two germline ends. The CDR3 loop is CSVDSLNTEAFF. CDR3 nucleotides: TGCAGCGTGGACTCATTGAACACTGAAGCTTTCTTT.

This clonotype was detected a few times. The J gene is TRBJ1-5, the V gene TRBV6-2 or TRBV6-3; D is perhaps TRBD1 (5 bases). The length of the CDR3 is 15 residues. Germline CDR1 and CDR2: MNHEY and SVGEGT. The V end was cut by 7 bases, the J end by 2 bases, with 15 bases between. As DNA, the CDR3 is TGTGCCAGCAACACCCGGGACGGCCGCAATCAGCCCCAGCATTTT. Amino acids: CASNTRDGRNQPQHF.

This clonotype was counted only a few times. The chain joins TRBV6-4 to TRBJ2-1; TRBD2 agrees at 7 bases. J was trimmed by 8 bases and V by 3 bases; bases with no gene match: 10. The CDR3 contains 15 residues. CDR1 and CDR2 (germline): MRHNA, SNTAGT. CDR3 protein: CASSEETSSFHEQFF. As DNA, the CDR3 is TGTGCCAGCAGTGAAGAGACTAGCAGTTTCCATGAGCAGTTCTTC.

The V gene is TRBV10-3, the J gene TRBJ2-2; 7 bases align to TRBD2. The CDR3 covers 15 residues. With 2 bases clipped from V and 4 bases from J, the junction kept 4 bases outside the gene matches. Germline loops: CDR1 ENHRY, CDR2 SYGVKD. This CDR3 is CAISEASGATGELFF. As DNA, the CDR3 is TGTGCCATCAGTGAGGCTAGCGGAGCCACCGGGGAGCTGTTTTTT.

The chain uses TRBV9 and TRBJ2-1; D gene uncertain. The CDR3 length is 19 residues. CDR1 and CDR2 from the germline V gene are SGDLS and YYNGEE. V was clipped by 1 base and J by 2 bases, with 22 bases between them. The CDR3 DNA reads as TGTGCCAGCAGCGTACCAGGACCCACCACGCGGAGTACCTACAATGAGCAGTTCTTC. This encodes CASSVPGPTTRSTYNEQFF.

This clonotype was observed a handful of times. V and J are TRBV5-6 and TRBJ2-2; 8 positions match TRBD2. Germline V lookup: CDR1 SGHDT, CDR2 YYEEEE. V trimming: 0 bases; J trimming: 3 bases; junction bases outside the gene matches: 4. The CDR3 extends over 16 amino acids. CDR3 in DNA: TGTGCCAGCAGCTTGGTGTCTAGCGGGTACACCGGGGAGCTGTTTTTT. This encodes CASSLVSSGYTGELFF. Looking up the rest from reference TRBV5-6 and TRBJ2-2 gives the full variable domain: DAGVTQSPTHLIKTRGQQVTLRCSPKSGHDTVSWYQQALGQGPQFIFQYYEEEERQRGNFPDRFSGHQFPNYSSELNVNALLLGDSALYLCASSLVSSGYTGELFFGEGSRLTVL.

V usage is TRBV2 and J usage is TRBJ2-2, with TRBD1 as a possible D gene (5 bases). Trimming left V 4 bases short and J 4 bases short, with 10 bases between. The CDR3 runs to 14 residues. Germline CDR1 is SNHLY and CDR2 is FYNNEI. As DNA, the CDR3 is TGTGCCAGCAGTGTTAGGACACTCACCGGGGAGCTGTTTTTT. Protein sequence: CASSVRTLTGELFF.

In its sample, this clonotype was seen a few times. The CDR3 region is CASSTSARGSEKLFF. CDR3 coding DNA: TGTGCCAGCAGCACTTCGGCCAGGGGAAGCGAAAAACTGTTTTTT. The chain is built from TRBV7-6 and TRBJ1-4; a possible D gene is TRBD1 (6 bases). The CDR3 contains 15 residues. V was clipped by 5 bases and J by 8 bases, with 18 bases between them. The germline V gene has CDR1 SGHVS and CDR2 FNYEAQ.

This clonotype was observed a handful of times. The chain carries TRBV30 and TRBJ2-2; possible D gene TRBD2, 6 bases. V dropped 2 bases and J dropped 3 bases, with 19 bases sitting between them. The germline gives CDR1 GTSNPN, CDR2 SVGIG (reference sequence). The CDR3 totals 17 residues. The CDR3 coding sequence is TGTGCCTGGAGTCGGTCCCGGGACTTTCTCTACACCGGGGAGCTGTTTTTT. It encodes CAWSRSRDFLYTGELFF.

This clonotype was counted at least ten times. The CDR3 region has the DNA TGCAGTGCTCCCAGACAGGTCACTGAGCAGTTCTTC. Its translation is CSAPRQVTEQFF. The gene calls are TRBV20-1 and TRBJ2-1, with a tentative D call TRBD1 (6 bases). CDR3 length: 12 amino acids. V shed 5 bases and J shed 9 bases, with 14 bases lying between them. Germline V lookup: CDR1 DFQATT, CDR2 SNEGSKA (reference sequence).

This clonotype was found a few times. The DNA for the CDR3 is TGCAGTGCTAGAGAAACTAGCGGCGGGGAGCTGTTTTTT. Translating gives CSARETSGGELFF. This rearrangement joins TRBV20-1 to TRBJ2-2; 8 bases are a match to TRBD2. This CDR3 is 13 amino acids long. The germline V gene encodes CDR1 DFQATT and CDR2 SNEGSKA (reference sequence). The V gene end was trimmed by 0 bases and the J gene end by 7 bases; junction bases not matched to a gene: 1.

This clonotype came up a few times. The CDR3, as DNA: TGTGCCATCCCTGCCCAAGAGACCCAGTACTTC. Its translation is CAIPAQETQYF. The chain carries TRBV6-5 and TRBJ2-5; D gene uncertain. V lost 10 bases and J lost 1, with 7 bases in between. Germline V gene lookup returns CDR1 MNHEY and CDR2 SVGAGI. The CDR3 has 11 amino acids.

This chain links TRBV7-2 with TRBJ2-7, with TRBD1 as a possible D gene (6 bases). The V end was cut by 3 bases, the J end by 5 bases, with 17 bases between. This CDR3 has 15 amino acids. CDR1 is SGHTA and CDR2 is FQGNSA in the germline V gene. The DNA for the CDR3 is TGTGCCAGCAGCTTTTATCAGGGGCGGAAGGACGAGCAGTACTTC. This sequence encodes CASSFYQGRKDEQYF.